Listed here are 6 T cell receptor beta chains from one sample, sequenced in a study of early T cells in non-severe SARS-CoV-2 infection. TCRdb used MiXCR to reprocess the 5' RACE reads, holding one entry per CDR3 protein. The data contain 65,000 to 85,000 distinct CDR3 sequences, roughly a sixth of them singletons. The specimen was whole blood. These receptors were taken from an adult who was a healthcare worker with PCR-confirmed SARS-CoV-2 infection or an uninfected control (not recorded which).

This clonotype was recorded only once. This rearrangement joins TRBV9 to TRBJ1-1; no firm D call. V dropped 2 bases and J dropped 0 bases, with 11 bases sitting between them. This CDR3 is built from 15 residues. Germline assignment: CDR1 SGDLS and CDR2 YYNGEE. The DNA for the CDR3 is TGTGCCAGCAGCGTGCAGGACGTTATGAACACTGAAGCTTTCTTT. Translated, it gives CASSVQDVMNTEAFF.

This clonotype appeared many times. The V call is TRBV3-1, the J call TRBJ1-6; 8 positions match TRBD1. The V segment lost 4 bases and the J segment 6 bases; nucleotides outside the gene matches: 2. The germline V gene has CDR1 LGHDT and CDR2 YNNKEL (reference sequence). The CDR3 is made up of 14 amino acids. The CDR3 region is CASSPGQGNSPLHF. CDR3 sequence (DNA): TGTGCCAGCAGCCCCGGACAGGGTAATTCACCCCTCCACTTT.

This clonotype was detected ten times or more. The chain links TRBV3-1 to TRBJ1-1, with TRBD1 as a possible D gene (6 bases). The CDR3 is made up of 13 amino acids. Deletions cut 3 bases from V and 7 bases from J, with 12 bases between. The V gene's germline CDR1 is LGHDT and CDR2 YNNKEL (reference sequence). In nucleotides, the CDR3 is TGTGCCAGCAGCCACGGGGGCGCGTATGAAGCTTTCTTT. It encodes CASSHGGAYEAFF.

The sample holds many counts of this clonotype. CDR3 region: CAIQGVADTQYF. The CDR3 nucleotides are TGTGCCATCCAGGGGGTAGCAGATACGCAGTATTTT. The chain employs TRBV10-3 and TRBJ2-3, with 7 bases identical to TRBD1. CDR3 length equals 12 residues. J lost 4 bases, V lost 8 bases, and 3 bases had no gene match. Germline V lookup: CDR1 ENHRY, CDR2 SYGVKD.

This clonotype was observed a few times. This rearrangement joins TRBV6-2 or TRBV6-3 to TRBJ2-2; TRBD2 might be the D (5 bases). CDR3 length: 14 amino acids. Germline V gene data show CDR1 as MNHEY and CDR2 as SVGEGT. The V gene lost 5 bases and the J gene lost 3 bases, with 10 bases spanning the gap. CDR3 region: CASSRSRDTGELFF. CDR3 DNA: TGTGCCAGCAGTCGCTCGAGGGACACCGGGGAGCTGTTTTTT.

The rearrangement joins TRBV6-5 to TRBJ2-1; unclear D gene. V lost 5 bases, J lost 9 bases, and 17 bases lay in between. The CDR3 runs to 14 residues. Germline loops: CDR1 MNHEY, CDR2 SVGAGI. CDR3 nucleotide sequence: TGTGCCAGCAGTCCCAATCTAGGGTATTCTGAGCAGTTCTTC. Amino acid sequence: CASSPNLGYSEQFF.